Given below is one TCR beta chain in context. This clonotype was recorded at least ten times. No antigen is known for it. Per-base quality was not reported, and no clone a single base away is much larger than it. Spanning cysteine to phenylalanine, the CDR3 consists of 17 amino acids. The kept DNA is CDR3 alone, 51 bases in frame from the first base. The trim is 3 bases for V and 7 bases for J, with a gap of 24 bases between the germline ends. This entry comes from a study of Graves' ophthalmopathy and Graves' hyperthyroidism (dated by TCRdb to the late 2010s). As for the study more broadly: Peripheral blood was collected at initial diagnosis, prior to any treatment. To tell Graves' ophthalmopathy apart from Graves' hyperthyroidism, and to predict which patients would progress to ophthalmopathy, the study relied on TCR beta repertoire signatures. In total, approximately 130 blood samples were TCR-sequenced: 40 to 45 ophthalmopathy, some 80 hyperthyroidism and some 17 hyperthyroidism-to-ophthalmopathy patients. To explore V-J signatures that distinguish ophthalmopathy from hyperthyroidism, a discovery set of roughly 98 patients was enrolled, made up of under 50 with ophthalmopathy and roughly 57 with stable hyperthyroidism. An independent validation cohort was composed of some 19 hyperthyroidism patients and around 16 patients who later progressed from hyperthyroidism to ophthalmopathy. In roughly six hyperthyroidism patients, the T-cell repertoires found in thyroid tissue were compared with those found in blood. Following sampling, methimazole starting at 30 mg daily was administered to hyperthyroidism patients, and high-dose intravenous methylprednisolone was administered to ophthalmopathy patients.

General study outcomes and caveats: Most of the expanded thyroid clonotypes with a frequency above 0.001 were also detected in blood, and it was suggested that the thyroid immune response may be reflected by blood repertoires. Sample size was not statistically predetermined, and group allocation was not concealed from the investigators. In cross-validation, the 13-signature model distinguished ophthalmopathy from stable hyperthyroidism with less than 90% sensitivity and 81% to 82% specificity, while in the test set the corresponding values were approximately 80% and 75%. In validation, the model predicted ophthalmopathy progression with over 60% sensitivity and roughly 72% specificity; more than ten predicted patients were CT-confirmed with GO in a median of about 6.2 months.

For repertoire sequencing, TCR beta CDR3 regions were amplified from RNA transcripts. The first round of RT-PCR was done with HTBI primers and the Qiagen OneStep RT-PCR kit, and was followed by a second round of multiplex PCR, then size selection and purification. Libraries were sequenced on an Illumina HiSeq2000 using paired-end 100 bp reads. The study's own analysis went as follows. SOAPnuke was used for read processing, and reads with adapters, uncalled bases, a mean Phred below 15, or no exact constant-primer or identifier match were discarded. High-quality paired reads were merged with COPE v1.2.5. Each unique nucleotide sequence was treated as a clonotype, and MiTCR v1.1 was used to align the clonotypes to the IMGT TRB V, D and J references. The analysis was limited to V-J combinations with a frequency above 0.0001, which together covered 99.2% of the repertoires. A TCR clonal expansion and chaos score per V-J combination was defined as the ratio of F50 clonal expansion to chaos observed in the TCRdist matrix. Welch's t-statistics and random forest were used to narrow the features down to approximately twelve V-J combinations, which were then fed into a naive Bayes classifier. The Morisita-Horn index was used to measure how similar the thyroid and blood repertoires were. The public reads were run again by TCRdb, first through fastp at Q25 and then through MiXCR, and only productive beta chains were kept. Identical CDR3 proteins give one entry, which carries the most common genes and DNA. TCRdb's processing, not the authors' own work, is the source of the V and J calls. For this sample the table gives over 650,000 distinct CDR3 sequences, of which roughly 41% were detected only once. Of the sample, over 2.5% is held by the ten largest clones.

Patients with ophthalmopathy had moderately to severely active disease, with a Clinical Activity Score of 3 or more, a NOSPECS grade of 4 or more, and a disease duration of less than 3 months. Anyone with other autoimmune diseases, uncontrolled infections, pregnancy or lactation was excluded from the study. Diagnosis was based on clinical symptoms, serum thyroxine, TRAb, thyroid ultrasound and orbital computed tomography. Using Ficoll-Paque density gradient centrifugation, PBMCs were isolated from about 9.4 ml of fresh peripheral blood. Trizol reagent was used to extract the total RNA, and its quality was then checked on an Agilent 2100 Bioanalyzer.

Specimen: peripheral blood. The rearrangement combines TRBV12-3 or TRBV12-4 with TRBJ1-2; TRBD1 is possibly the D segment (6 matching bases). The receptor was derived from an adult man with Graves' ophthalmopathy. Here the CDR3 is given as CASSFLSGNRVIGGYTF. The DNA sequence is TGTGCCAGCAGTTTTCTGTCCGGCAACAGGGTAATTGGTGGCTACACCTTC.